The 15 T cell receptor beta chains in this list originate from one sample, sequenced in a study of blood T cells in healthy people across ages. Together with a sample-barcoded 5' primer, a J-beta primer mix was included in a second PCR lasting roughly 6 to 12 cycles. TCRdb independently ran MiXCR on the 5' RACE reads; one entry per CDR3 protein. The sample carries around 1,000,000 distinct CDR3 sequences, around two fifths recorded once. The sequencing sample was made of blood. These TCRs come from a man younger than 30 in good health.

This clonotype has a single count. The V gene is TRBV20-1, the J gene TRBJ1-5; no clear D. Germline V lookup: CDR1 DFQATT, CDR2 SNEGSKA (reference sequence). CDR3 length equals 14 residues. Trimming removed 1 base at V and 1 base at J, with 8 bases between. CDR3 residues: CSARGYASNQPQHF. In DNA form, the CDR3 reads TGCAGTGCTAGAGGTTACGCCAGCAATCAGCCCCAGCATTTT.

The CDR3 loop is CASSLVGFDPNYGYTF. CDR3 nucleotide sequence: TGTGCCAGCAGCTTGGTAGGGTTTGACCCTAACTATGGCTACACCTTC. The chain uses TRBV5-5 and TRBJ1-2, with D hard to call. The V gene lost 0 bases and the J gene lost 0 bases, with 12 bases spanning the gap. Germline values: CDR1 SGHKS, CDR2 YYEKEE (reference sequence). The CDR3 has 16 amino acids.

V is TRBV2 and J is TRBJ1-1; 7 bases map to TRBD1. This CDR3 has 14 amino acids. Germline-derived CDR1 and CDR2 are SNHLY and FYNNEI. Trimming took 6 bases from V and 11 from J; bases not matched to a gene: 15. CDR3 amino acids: CASSPIRGLTTAFF. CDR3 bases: TGTGCCAGCAGCCCAATCAGGGGGTTGACGACGGCTTTCTTT.

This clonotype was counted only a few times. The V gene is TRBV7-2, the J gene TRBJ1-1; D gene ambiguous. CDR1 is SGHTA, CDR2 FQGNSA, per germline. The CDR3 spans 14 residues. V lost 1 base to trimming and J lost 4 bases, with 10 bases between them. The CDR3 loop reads CASSLERHPTEAFF. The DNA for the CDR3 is TGTGCCAGCAGCTTAGAGCGCCACCCCACTGAAGCTTTCTTT.

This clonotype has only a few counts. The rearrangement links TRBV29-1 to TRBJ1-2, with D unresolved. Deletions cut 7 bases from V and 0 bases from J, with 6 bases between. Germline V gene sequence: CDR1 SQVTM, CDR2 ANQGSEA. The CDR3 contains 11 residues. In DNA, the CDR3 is TGCAGCGGGGTAGCTAACTATGGCTACACCTTC. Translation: CSGVANYGYTF.

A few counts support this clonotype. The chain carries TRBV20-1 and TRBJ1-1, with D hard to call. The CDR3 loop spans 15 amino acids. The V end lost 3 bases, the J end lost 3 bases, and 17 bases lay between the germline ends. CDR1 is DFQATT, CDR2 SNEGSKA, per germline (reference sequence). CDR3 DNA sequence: TGCAGTGCTAGTTGGATGAGGGTCGGGGACACTGAAGCTTTCTTT. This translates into CSASWMRVGDTEAFF.

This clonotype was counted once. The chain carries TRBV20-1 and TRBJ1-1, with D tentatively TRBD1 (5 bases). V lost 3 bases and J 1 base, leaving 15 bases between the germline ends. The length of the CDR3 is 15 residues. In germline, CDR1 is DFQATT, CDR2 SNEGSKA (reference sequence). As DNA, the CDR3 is TGCAGTGCTAGTCGGCAGGGCCGCAAGAACACTGAAGCTTTCTTT. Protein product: CSASRQGRKNTEAFF.

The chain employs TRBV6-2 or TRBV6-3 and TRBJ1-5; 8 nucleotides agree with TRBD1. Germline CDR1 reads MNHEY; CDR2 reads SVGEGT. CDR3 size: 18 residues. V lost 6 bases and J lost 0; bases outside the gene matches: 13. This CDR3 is CASRGQDAATNSNQPQHF. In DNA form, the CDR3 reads TGTGCCAGCAGGGGACAGGACGCCGCTACCAATAGCAATCAGCCCCAGCATTTT.

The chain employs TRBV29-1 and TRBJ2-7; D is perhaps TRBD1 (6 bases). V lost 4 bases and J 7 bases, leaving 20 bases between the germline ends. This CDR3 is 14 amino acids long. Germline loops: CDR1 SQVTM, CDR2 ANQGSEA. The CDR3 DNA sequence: TGCAGCGTTGGGAAAGGGGGACGTTCCAATGAGCAGTACTTC. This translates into CSVGKGGRSNEQYF.

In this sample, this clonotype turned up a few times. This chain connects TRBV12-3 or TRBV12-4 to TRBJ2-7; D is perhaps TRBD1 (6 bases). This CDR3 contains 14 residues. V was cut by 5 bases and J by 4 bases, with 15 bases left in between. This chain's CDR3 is CASSPGHGPYEQYF. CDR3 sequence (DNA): TGTGCCAGCAGTCCGGGACACGGACCTTACGAGCAGTACTTC.

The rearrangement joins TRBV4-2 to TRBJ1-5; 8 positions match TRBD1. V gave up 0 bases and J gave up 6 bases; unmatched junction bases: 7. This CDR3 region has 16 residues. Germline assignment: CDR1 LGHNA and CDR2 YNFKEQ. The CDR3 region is CASSQEGQGEGQPQHF. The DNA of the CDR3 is TGTGCCAGCAGCCAAGAAGGACAGGGAGAGGGTCAGCCCCAGCATTTT.

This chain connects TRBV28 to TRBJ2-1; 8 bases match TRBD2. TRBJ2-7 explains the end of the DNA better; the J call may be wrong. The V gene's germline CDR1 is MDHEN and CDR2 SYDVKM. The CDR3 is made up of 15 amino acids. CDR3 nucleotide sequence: TGTGCCAGCACCCCCGGGAGGGGCTCCTACAATGAGCAGTACTTC. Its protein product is CASTPGRGSYNEQYF.

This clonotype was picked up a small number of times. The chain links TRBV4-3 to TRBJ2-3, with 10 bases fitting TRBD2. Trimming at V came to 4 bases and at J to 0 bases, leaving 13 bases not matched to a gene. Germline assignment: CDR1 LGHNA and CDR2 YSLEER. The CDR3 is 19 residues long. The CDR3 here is CASSRRALAGELSTDTQYF. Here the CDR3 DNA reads TGCGCCAGCAGCCGGAGGGCGCTAGCGGGGGAGCTTAGCACAGATACGCAGTATTTT.

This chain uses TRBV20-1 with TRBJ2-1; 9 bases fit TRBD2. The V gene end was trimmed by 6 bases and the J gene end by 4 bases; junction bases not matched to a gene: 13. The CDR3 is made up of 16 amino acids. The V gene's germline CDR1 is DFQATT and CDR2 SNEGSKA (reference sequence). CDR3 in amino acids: CSAPGQGGGAYNEQFF. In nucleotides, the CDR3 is TGCAGTGCACCGGGGCAGGGCGGGGGGGCTTACAATGAGCAGTTCTTC.

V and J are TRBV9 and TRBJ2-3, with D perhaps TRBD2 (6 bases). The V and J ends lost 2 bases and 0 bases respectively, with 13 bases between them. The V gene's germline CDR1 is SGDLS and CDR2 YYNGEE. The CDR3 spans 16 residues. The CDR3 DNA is TGTGCCAGCAGCGTGGGTGCGGGGTCTAGCACAGATACGCAGTATTTT. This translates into CASSVGAGSSTDTQYF. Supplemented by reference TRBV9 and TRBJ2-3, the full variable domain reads DSGVTQTPKHLITATGQRVTLRCSPRSGDLSVYWYQQSLDQGLQFLIQYYNGEERAKGNILERFSAQQFPDLHSELNLSSLELGDSALYFCASSVGAGSSTDTQYFGPGTRLTVL.